The text below deals with one TCR beta chain. The target antigen is unknown. The data stem from a study of beta chain features in type 1 diabetes. Study as a whole: In all, about 100,000,000 sorted cells from all samples were analyzed. Points from the study as a whole: Patients showed naive, central memory and Treg TCRB repertoires that appeared more similar than those of healthy donors.

The entirety of the isolated RNA underwent reverse transcription, so expressed TCRB transcripts were sequenced. Only in-frame clones appear in the TCRdb table, and some are missing; sequencing was by immunoSEQ multiplex PCR. The data contain about 220,000 clones, 9.5% to 13% of them singletons. The CDR3 spans 11 residues. CDR1 is SGHRS and CDR2 is YFSETQ in the germline V gene. The V gene lost 2 bases and the J gene lost 0 bases, with 0 bases spanning the gap. This clonotype was obtained from a man younger than 35 in good health. Sequenced: central memory CD4+ T cells from blood. The rearrangement uses TRBV5-1 and TRBJ2-7; no definite D call. CDR3 sequence: CASSFSYEQYF. The CDR3 DNA reads TGCGCCAGCAGCTTCTCCTACGAGCAGTACTTC.